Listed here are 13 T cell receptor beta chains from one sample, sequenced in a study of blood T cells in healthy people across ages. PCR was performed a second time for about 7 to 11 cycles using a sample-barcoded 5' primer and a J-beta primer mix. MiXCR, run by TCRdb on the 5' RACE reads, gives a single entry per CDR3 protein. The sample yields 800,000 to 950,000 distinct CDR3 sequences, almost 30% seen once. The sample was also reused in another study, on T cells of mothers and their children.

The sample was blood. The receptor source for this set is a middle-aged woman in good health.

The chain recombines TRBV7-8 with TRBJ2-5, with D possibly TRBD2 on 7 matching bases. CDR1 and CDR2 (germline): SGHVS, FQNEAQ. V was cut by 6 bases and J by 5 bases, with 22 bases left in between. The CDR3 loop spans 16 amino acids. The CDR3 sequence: CASRSLGGASRETQYF. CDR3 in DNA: TGTGCCAGCAGGAGTTTAGGGGGGGCCTCGAGGGAGACCCAGTACTTC.

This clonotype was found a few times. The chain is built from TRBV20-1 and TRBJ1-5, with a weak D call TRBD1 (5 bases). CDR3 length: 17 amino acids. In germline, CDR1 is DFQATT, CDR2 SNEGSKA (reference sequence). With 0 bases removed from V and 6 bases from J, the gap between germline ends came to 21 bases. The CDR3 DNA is TGCAGTGCTAGAGATCTCGGAGGGACGGCGAAAGGTCAGCCCCAGCATTTT. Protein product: CSARDLGGTAKGQPQHF.

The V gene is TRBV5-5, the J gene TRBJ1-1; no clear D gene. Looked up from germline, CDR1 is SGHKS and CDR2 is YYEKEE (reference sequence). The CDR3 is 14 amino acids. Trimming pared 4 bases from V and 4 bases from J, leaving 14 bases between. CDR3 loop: CASSMQAGGTEAFF. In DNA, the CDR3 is TGTGCCAGCAGCATGCAGGCGGGAGGCACTGAAGCTTTCTTT.

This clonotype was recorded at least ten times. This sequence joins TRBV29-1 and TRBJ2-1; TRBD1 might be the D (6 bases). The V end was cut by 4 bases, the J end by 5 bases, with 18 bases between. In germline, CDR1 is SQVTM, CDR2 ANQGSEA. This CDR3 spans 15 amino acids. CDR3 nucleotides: TGCAGCGTTGGGAATTCCAGGGGAATCAACAATGAGCAGTTCTTC. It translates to CSVGNSRGINNEQFF.

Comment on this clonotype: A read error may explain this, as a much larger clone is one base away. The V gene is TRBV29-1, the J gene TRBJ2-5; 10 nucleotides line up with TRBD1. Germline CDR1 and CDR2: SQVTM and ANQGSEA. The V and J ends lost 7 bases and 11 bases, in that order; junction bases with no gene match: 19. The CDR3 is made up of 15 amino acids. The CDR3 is CSANPGTGEYNEQYF. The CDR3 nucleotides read TGCAGCGCGAACCCCGGGACAGGGGAGTACAATGAGCAGTACTTC.

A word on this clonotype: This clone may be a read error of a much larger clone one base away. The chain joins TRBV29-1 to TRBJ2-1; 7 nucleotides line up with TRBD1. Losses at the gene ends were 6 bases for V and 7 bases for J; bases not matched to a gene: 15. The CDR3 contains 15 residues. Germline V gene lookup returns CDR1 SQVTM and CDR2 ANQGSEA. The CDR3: CSVPFKDRAGNEQFF. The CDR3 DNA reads TGCAGCGTCCCGTTCAAAGACAGGGCAGGGAATGAGCAGTTCTTC.

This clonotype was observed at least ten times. CDR3 nucleotide sequence: TGCGCCAGCAGCCTCAAGCGGGGCGACTCCTACGAGCAGTACTTC. The encoded protein is CASSLKRGDSYEQYF. V and J are TRBV4-1 and TRBJ2-7; 7 nucleotides agree with TRBD2. The CDR3 contains 15 residues. Germline trimming cut 4 bases from V and 0 bases from J; bases unmatched to any gene: 6. Per the germline V gene, CDR1 is MGHRA and CDR2 is YSYEKL.

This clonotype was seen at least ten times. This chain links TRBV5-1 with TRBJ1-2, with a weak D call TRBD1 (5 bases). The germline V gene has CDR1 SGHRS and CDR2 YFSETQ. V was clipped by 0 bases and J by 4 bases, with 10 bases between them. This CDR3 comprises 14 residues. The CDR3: CASSLVPGSYGYTF. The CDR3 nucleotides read TGCGCCAGCAGCTTGGTTCCAGGGTCCTATGGCTACACCTTC.

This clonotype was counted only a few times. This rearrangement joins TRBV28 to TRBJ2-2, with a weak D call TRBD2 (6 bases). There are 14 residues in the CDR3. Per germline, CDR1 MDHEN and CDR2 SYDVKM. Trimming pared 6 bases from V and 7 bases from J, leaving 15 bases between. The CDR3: CASRGRGTGGELFF. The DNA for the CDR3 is TGTGCCAGCAGGGGCCGAGGGACTGGCGGGGAGCTGTTTTTT.

As DNA, the CDR3 is TGCAGTGCCCAACGGGGGACTAGCGGGGGGGCGGTAAGGCAGTATTTT. Translated: CSAQRGTSGGAVRQYF. The chain couples TRBV20-1 to TRBJ2-3; TRBD2 matches at 16 bases. The CDR3 length is 16 residues. J lost 11 bases, V lost 6 bases, and 14 bases had no gene match. Germline CDR1 reads DFQATT; CDR2 reads SNEGSKA (reference sequence).

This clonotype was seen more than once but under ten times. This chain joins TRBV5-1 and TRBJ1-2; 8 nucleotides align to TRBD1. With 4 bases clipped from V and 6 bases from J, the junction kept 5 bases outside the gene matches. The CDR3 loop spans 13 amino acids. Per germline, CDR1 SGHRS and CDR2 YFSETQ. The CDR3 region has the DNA TGCGCCAGCAGCCGAACGGACAGGGATGGCTACACCTTC. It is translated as CASSRTDRDGYTF.

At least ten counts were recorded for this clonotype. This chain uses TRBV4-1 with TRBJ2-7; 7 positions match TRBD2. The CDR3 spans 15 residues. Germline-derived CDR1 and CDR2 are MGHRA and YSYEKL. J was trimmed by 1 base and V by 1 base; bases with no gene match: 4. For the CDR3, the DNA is TGCGCCAGCAGCCAAGGGACGGGGGGATCCTACGAGCAGTACTTC. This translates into CASSQGTGGSYEQYF.

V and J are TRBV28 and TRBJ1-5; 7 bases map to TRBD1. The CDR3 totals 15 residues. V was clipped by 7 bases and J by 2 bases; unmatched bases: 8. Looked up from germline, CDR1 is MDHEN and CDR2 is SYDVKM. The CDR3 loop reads CASTRGGAGNQPQHF. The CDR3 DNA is TGTGCCAGCACCAGAGGGGGCGCCGGCAATCAGCCCCAGCATTTT.